This T cell receptor (beta chain) originates from a study of vaccination effects on CD4 cells after COVID-19. When nine to ten days of culture had elapsed, CD4+ T cells were isolated. PCR showed that the person got SARS-CoV-2 infection at some point between March and December 2020. Both day 3 and day 7 saw half the medium replaced with IL-2 medium. Points on this clone: Its cognate antigen is unknown.

Clones were sequenced by immunoSEQ multiplex PCR, and TCRdb holds only the in-frame ones, with some missing. The sample has 45,000 or so clones, 60% to 85% seen once; the top ten hold 12%. Germline loops: CDR1 SGHDT, CDR2 YYEEEE. Trimming cost V 4 bases and J 3 bases, with 8 bases left between them. This CDR3 comprises 12 residues. Sequences were derived from CD4+ T cells from PBMCs cultured without peptide, sampled before COVID-19 vaccination. The genes are TRBV5-6 and TRBJ2-7, with D perhaps matching TRBD2 (5 bases). The clonotype comes from a human donor who had a prior SARS-CoV-2 infection. The chain's CDR3 is CASSHRGYEQYF. The CDR3 bases are TGTGCCAGCAGCCACCGGGGCTACGAGCAGTACTTC.